This TCR beta chain was captured in a study of post-analysis software for immune sequencing data. Whole-study findings and limits: Patients used several TRBV segments, including TRBV5-6, TRBV5-1 and TRBV20-1, more often than controls.

CDR3 length: 14 residues. Germline-derived CDR1 and CDR2 are MNHEY and SVGAGI. Trimming took off 4 bases at V and 5 bases at J, with 14 bases between the two ends. TCR beta cDNA libraries had unique molecular identifiers. TCRdb used MiXCR to reprocess the PCR reads, holding one entry per CDR3 protein. The data contain 400,000 to 500,000 distinct CDR3 sequences, approximately 38% of them seen just once; the ten biggest clones take up around 8%. As regards this clonotype: Its target is not known.

The rearrangement joins TRBV6-5 to TRBJ2-5; D is uncertain. The sequencing input was blood. This TCR was sampled from a girl aged 2 to 9 with multiple sclerosis. CDR3 sequence: CASSSSAFRETQYF. The CDR3 DNA reads as TGTGCCAGCAGTTCCTCAGCGTTTAGGGAGACCCAGTACTTC.